This T cell receptor beta chain was recovered during a study of T cell repertoires in cytomegalovirus infection. This clonotype was seen more than once but under ten times. No antigen is known for it. Trimming took 6 bases from V and 4 from J, leaving 12 bases between them. CDR1 is SNHLY, CDR2 FYNNEI, per germline. There are 13 residues in the CDR3. A single record per CDR3 protein comes from TCRdb applying MiXCR to the reads. The sample lists roughly 220,000 distinct CDR3 sequences; around 40% were seen once. Sample: CD8+ T cells from cultured PBMCs, taken from culture after CMV antigen stimulation. The source is a human donor in good health (CMV status not recorded). Some clones in this sample may be carry-over from other donors' samples. The V call is TRBV2, the J call TRBJ1-2; D gene unclear. This chain's CDR3 is CASSGRVSYGYTF. The CDR3, as DNA: TGTGCCAGCAGCGGCCGGGTGTCCTATGGCTACACCTTC.